These 4 T cell receptor beta chains were sequenced from one sample in a study of T cells after yellow fever vaccination. TCRdb analysed the 5' RACE reads with MiXCR anew, one entry per CDR3 protein. The sample lists a few hundred thousand distinct CDR3 sequences, 8.7% occurring once. Sequencing was performed on PBMCs, taken on the day of the first yellow fever vaccination. The receptor set was obtained from a man between 18 and 35 years old who received the YFV17D yellow fever vaccine.

V is TRBV15 and J is TRBJ2-3; 10 nucleotides agree with TRBD2. V dropped 1 base and J dropped 4; count of bases not matched to a gene: 11. The CDR3 sequence is 18 residues long. Germline loops: CDR1 LNHNV, CDR2 YYDKDF (reference sequence). CDR3 nucleotides: TGTGCCACCAGCAGAGTTTCACCCCTAGCGGGGGACCCAGATACGCAGTATTTT. Translated, it gives CATSRVSPLAGDPDTQYF.

The sample holds a few counts of this clonotype. The J gene is TRBJ2-7, the V gene TRBV7-3; 11 nucleotides align to TRBD2. Germline CDR1 and CDR2: SGHTA and FQGTGA. The CDR3 extends over 15 amino acids. Trimming at V came to 4 bases and at J to 6 bases, leaving 8 bases not matched to a gene. The CDR3 loop reads CASSSALAGVSEQYF. The CDR3 DNA reads as TGTGCCAGCAGCTCGGCACTAGCGGGGGTAAGCGAGCAGTACTTC.

The chain links TRBV19 to TRBJ1-5; the D gene is possibly TRBD1 (5 bases). Germline-derived CDR1 and CDR2 are LNHDA and SQIVND (reference sequence). With 9 bases removed from V and 2 bases from J, the gap between germline ends came to 8 bases. The CDR3 spans 12 residues. The CDR3 protein is CASSRGNQPQHF. Here the CDR3 DNA reads TGTGCCAGCTCCAGGGGCAATCAGCCCCAGCATTTT.

The rearrangement joins TRBV4-3 to TRBJ1-3; no reliable D call. The CDR3 covers 15 residues. Per germline, CDR1 LGHNA and CDR2 YSLEER. V was trimmed by 1 base and J by 0 bases, leaving 7 bases between them. The CDR3 region has the DNA TGCGCCAGCAGCCAAGCCGACCTCTCTGGAAACACCATATATTTT. Amino acids: CASSQADLSGNTIYF.